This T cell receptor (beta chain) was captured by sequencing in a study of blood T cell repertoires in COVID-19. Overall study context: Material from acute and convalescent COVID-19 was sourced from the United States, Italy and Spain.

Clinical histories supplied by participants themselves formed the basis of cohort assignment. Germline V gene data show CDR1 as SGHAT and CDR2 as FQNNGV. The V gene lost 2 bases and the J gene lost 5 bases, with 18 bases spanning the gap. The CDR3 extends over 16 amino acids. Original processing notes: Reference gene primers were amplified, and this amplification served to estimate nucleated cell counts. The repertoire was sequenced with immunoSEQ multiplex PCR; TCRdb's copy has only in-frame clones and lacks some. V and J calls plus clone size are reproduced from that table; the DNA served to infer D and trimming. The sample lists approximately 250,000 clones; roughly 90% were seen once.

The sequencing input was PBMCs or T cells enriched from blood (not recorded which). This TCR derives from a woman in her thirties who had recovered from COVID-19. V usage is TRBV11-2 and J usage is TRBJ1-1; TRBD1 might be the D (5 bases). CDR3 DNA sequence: TGTGCCAGCAGCTTAAGGGGAAGTAGAGTGGGAACTGAAGCTTTCTTT. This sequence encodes CASSLRGSRVGTEAFF.